The sequence of this T cell receptor (beta chain) was determined in a study of radiation and T cells in renal cell carcinoma. Study-level results: From baseline, blood top tumor clonotypes peaked at 2 weeks post-radiation. No pretreatment tumor biopsies were available for baseline clonotypes.

The CDR3 is made up of 14 amino acids. Germline values: CDR1 SGHRS, CDR2 YFSETQ. V shed 0 bases and J shed 3 bases, with 9 bases lying between them. Profiling relied on immunoSEQ multiplex PCR, and the TCRdb table lists in-frame clones only, not all of them. The table records about 150,000 clones, about nine tenths of them present only once. The time point is: blood 2 weeks post-SBRT. Treatment: 15 Gy SBRT to primary tumor, nephrectomy 4 weeks later. Radiation-treated patients gave blood at baseline, week 2 and week 4. This renal cell carcinoma was of the clear cell type. Regarding this clone: Its specificity is unknown.

The specimen comprised blood, sampled from a patient whose treatment included radiotherapy and nephrectomy. The receptor was isolated from a woman aged 45-59 years with renal cell carcinoma. The rearrangement links TRBV5-1 to TRBJ1-1; the D gene is possibly TRBD1 (6 bases). DNA for the CDR3: TGCGCCAGCAGCTTGGACAGGGTCTACACTGAAGCTTTCTTT. Its protein product is CASSLDRVYTEAFF. Drawing the rest from reference TRBV5-1 and TRBJ1-1, the complete variable domain is KAGVTQTPRYLIKTRGQQVTLSCSPISGHRSVSWYQQTPGQGLQFLFEYFSETQRNKGNFPGRFSGRQFSNSRSEMNVSTLELGDSALYLCASSLDRVYTEAFFGQGTRLTVV.